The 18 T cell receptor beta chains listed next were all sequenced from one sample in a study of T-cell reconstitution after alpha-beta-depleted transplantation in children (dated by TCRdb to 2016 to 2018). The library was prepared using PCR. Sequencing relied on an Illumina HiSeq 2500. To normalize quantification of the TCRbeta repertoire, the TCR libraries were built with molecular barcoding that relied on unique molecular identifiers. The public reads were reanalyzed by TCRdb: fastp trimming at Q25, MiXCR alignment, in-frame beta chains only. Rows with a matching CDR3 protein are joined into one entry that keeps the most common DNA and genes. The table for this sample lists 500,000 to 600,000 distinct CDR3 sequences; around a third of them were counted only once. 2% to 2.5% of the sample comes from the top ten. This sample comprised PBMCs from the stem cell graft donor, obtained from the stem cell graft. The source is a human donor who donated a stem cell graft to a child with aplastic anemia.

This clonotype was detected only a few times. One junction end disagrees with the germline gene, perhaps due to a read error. The CDR3 region has the DNA TGCAGCGTCGCCGGAGACACTGAAGTTTTCTTT. It specifies CSVAGDTEVFF. The J gene is TRBJ1-1, the V gene TRBV29-1, with D uncertain. CDR3 size: 11 residues. Germline lookup yields CDR1 SQVTM and CDR2 ANQGSEA.

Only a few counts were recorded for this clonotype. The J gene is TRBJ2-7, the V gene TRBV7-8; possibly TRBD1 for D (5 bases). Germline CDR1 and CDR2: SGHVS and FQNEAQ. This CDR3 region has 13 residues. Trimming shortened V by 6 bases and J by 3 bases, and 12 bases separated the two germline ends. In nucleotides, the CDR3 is TGTGCCAGCAGTGTTAGACAGCACTACGAGCAGTACGTC. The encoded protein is CASSVRQHYEQYV.

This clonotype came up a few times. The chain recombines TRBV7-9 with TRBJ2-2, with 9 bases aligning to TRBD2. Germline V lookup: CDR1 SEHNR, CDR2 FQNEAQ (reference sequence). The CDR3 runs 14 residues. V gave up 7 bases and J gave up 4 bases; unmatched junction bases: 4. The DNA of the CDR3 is TGTGCCAGCACGGCGGGAGGGAGCACCGGGGAGCTGTTTTTT. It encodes CASTAGGSTGELFF.

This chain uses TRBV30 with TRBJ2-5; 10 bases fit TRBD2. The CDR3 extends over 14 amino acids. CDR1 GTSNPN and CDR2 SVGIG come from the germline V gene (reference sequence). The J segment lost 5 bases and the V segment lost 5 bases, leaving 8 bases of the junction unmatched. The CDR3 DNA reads TGTGCCTGGCGACTAGCGGGTGCCGGGGAGACCCAGTACTTC. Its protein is CAWRLAGAGETQYF.

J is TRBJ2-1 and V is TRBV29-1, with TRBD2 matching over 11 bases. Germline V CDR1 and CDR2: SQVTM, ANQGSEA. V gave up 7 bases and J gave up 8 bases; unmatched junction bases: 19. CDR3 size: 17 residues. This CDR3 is CSAGGSKTSGDWDEQFF. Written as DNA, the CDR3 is TGCAGCGCCGGCGGGTCTAAGACTAGCGGGGACTGGGATGAGCAGTTCTTC.

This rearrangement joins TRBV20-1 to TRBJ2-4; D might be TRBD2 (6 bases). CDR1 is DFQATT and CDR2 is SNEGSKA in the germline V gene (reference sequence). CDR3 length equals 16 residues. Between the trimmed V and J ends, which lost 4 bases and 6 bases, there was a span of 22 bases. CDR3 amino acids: CSAINRDPWRGNIQYF. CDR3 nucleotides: TGCAGTGCTATTAATAGGGACCCGTGGAGGGGAAACATTCAGTACTTC.

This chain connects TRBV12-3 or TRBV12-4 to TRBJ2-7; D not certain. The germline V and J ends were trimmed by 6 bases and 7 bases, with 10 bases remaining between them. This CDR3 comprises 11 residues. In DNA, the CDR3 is TGTGCCAGCAGCCCCTTGGGGGAGCAGTACGTC. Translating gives CASSPLGEQYV.

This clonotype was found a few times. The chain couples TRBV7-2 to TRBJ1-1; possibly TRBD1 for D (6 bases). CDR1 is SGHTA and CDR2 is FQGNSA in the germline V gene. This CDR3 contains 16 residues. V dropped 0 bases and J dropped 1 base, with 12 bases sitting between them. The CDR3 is CASSLAGAGENTEAFF. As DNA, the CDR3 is TGTGCCAGCAGCTTAGCGGGGGCAGGAGAGAACACTGAAGCTTTCTTT.

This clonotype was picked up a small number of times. This CDR3 reads CASTPSGVDHRGDIQYF. The CDR3 DNA is TGTGCCAGCACCCCCTCGGGGGTGGACCACCGAGGGGACATTCAGTACTTC. The gene calls are TRBV6-2 or TRBV6-3 and TRBJ2-4; TRBD2 is a possible D gene (6 bases). This CDR3 region has 17 residues. The V gene lost 7 bases and the J gene lost 8 bases, with 27 bases spanning the gap. Germline V gene data show CDR1 as MNHEY and CDR2 as SVGEGT.

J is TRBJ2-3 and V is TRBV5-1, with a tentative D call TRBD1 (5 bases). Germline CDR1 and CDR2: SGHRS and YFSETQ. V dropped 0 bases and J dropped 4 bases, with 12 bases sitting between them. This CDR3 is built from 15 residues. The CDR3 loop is CASSLEGIGADTQYF. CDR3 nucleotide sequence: TGCGCCAGCAGCTTGGAGGGGATCGGCGCAGATACGCAGTATTTT.

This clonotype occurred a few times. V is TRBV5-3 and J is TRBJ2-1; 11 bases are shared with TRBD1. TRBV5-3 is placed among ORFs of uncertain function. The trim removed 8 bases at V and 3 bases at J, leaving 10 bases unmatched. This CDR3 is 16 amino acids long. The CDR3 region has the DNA TGTGCCAGCGGACAGGGGGCGACTAGCGGCTACAATGAGCAGTTCTTC. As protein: CASGQGATSGYNEQFF.

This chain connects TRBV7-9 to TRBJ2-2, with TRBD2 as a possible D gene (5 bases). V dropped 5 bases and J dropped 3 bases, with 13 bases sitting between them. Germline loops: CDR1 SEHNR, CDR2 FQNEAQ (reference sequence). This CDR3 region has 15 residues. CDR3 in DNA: TGTGCCAGCAGCCCTCTAGCTTACGACACCGGGGAGCTGTTTTTT. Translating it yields CASSPLAYDTGELFF.

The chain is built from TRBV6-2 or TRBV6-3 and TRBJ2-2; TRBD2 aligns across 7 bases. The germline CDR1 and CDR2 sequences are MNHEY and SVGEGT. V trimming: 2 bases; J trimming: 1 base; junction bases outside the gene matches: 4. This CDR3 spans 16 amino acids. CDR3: CASSYVGGLNTGELFF. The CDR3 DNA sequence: TGTGCCAGCAGTTACGTGGGAGGGTTGAACACCGGGGAGCTGTTTTTT.

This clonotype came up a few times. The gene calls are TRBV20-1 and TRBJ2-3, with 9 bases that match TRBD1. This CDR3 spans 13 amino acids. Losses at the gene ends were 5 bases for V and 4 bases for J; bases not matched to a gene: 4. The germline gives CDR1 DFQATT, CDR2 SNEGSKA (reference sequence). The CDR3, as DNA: TGCAGTGCTGAGACAGGGGGTTCAGATACGCAGTATTTT. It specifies CSAETGGSDTQYF.

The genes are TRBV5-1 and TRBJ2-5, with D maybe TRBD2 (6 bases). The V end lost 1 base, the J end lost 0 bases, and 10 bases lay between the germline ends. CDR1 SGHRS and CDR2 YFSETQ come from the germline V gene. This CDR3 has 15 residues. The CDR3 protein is CASSLTGENQETQYF. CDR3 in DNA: TGCGCCAGCAGCTTGACGGGAGAGAACCAAGAGACCCAGTACTTC.

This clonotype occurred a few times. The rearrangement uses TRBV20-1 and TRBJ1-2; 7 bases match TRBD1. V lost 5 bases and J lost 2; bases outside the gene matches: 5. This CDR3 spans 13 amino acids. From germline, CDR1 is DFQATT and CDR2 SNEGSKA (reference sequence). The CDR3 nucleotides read TGCAGTGCTTTACAGGGGAACAACTATGGCTACACCTTC. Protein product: CSALQGNNYGYTF.

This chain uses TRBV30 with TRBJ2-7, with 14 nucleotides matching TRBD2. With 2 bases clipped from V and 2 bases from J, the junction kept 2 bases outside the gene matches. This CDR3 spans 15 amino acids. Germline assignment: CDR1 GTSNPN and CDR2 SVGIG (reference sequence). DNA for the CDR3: TGTGCCTGGAGTTCGGGACTAGCGGGAGCCTACGAGCAGTACGTC. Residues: CAWSSGLAGAYEQYV.

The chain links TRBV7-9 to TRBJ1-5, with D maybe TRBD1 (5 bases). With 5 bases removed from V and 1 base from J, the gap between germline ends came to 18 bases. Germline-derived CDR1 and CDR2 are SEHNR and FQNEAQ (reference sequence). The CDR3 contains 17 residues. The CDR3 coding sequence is TGTGCCAGCAGCCAGGGACTTTCGGGGGTAAGCAATCAGCCCCAGCATTTT. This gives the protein CASSQGLSGVSNQPQHF.